Shown below are 8 T cell receptor beta chains from a single sample sequenced in a study of beta chain features in type 1 diabetes. The isolated RNA, all of it, was reverse transcribed, so expressed TCRB transcripts were what got sequenced. The repertoire was sequenced with immunoSEQ multiplex PCR; TCRdb's copy has only in-frame clones and lacks some. The repertoire consists of more than 300,000 clones, with about 15% occurring once and the leading ten covering about 0.019%. The sequenced sample was naive CD4+ T cells from blood. The receptors originated from a woman between 18 and 29 years old in good health.

This rearrangement joins TRBV30 to TRBJ2-1; TRBD2 matches 10 bases. V dropped 0 bases and J dropped 6; count of bases not matched to a gene: 5. This CDR3 has 15 residues. CDR1 is GTSNPN, CDR2 SVGIG, per germline (reference sequence). CDR3 protein: CAWSVKAGGRNEQFF. The CDR3 bases are TGTGCCTGGAGTGTAAAAGCGGGAGGGCGCAATGAGCAGTTCTTC. Combining the CDR3 with reference TRBV30 and TRBJ2-1 gives the whole variable domain SQTIHQWPATLVQPVGSPLSLECTVEGTSNPNLYWYRQAAGRGLQLLFYSVGIGQISSEVPQNLSASRPQDRQFILSSKKLLLSDSGFYLCAWSVKAGGRNEQFFGPGTRLTVL.

V usage is TRBV30 and J usage is TRBJ2-1; maybe TRBD2 (5 bases). Germline CDR1 GTSNPN, CDR2 SVGIG (reference sequence). V shed 3 bases and J shed 10 bases, with 16 bases lying between them. The CDR3 is made up of 13 amino acids. The CDR3 DNA is TGTGCCTGGAGCGAGGGAACAGTCGGAGAGCAGTTCTTC. Translated, it gives CAWSEGTVGEQFF.

This chain links TRBV18 with TRBJ2-5; possibly TRBD1 for D (6 bases). Germline CDR1 is KGHSH and CDR2 is LQKENI. The CDR3 runs 14 residues. V was cut by 6 bases and J by 5 bases, with 16 bases left in between. CDR3 bases: TGTGCCAGCTCCGCCGCAGGGGTCCAGGAGACCCAGTACTTC. Translating it yields CASSAAGVQETQYF.

The chain employs TRBV2 and TRBJ2-1; no clear D. V gave up 6 bases and J gave up 7 bases, with 10 bases separating them. The CDR3 spans 12 residues. Per germline, CDR1 SNHLY and CDR2 FYNNEI. The CDR3 DNA follows: TGTGCCAGCAGGGGTTCGGGTAATGAGCAGTTCTTC. It yields the protein CASRGSGNEQFF.

This clone has only a few counts. The J gene is TRBJ1-5, the V gene TRBV27; weak D call: TRBD1 (6 bases). The length of the CDR3 is 15 residues. Trimming left V 6 bases short and J 3 bases short, with 15 bases between. Germline assignment: CDR1 MNHEY and CDR2 SMNVEV (reference sequence). CDR3 in DNA: TGTGCCAGCAGGTTAAGGCAGGGGTTCAATCAGCCCCAGCATTTT. This translates into CASRLRQGFNQPQHF.

This clone was seen a single time. The gene calls are TRBV4-3 and TRBJ2-1; D may be TRBD2 (6 bases). This CDR3 is 14 amino acids long. The V gene lost 4 bases and the J gene lost 7 bases, with 14 bases spanning the gap. Per germline, CDR1 LGHNA and CDR2 YSLEER. As DNA, the CDR3 is TGCGCCAGCAGCCTCGGGAGAGGGAAGAATGAGCAGTTCTTC. It yields the protein CASSLGRGKNEQFF.

This clone was seen only a few times. The CDR3, as DNA: TGTGCTAGTGGTTTGGGGCAGGGGCGGGATACGCAGTATTTT. This encodes CASGLGQGRDTQYF. The gene calls are TRBV12-5 and TRBJ2-3; the D gene is possibly TRBD1 (6 bases). The CDR3 consists of 14 residues. Germline V gene data show CDR1 as LGHNT and CDR2 as FRNRAP. V was pared by 1 base and J by 6 bases, with 11 bases between.

This clone occurred a few times. This chain connects TRBV19 to TRBJ2-5, with D uncertain. Germline V lookup: CDR1 LNHDA, CDR2 SQIVND (reference sequence). V was shortened by 4 bases and J by 3 bases, with 6 bases between the two germline ends. CDR3 length equals 12 residues. CDR3 region: CASSNFEETQYF. CDR3 DNA sequence: TGTGCCAGTAGTAACTTTGAAGAGACCCAGTACTTC.